This TCR beta chain is drawn from a study of T-cell reconstitution after alpha-beta-depleted transplantation in children. Unique molecular identifiers were incorporated during preparation of the TCRbeta library. Via MiXCR, TCRdb re-called the PCR reads, giving one row per CDR3 protein. The sample records about 340,000 distinct CDR3 sequences, about an eighth being singletons. This receptor was obtained from a human donor who donated a stem cell graft to a child with Fanconi anemia. Material: PBMCs, obtained from the stem cell graft.

CDR3 loop: CASNTGETDTQYF. CDR3 nucleotides: TGTGCCAGCAACACAGGGGAAACAGATACGCAGTATTTT. The chain employs TRBV6-1 and TRBJ2-3; 7 bases match TRBD1. The germline V gene encodes CDR1 MNHNS and CDR2 SASEGT. V lost 7 bases and J lost 3; bases outside the gene matches: 4. The CDR3 is made up of 13 amino acids.